The 8 T cell receptor beta chains presented below share a single source sample, sequenced in a study of T cell responses to AZD1222 COVID-19 vaccine. Measured with immunoSEQ multiplex PCR; TCRdb has only the in-frame clones, and not every one. Of 100,000 or so clones listed, about 88% are singletons. This specimen consisted of peripheral blood, obtained on day 0 of AZD1222 vaccination. These TCRs come from an adult in good health.

The chain is built from TRBV6-1 and TRBJ1-5; D is perhaps TRBD1 (5 bases). From germline, CDR1 is MNHNS and CDR2 SASEGT. V was shortened by 1 base and J by 2 bases, with 12 bases between the two germline ends. The CDR3 totals 16 residues. The CDR3: CASSEGAREGNQPQHF. CDR3 DNA sequence: TGTGCCAGCAGTGAAGGAGCCAGGGAAGGCAATCAGCCCCAGCATTTT.

This chain links TRBV6-2 or TRBV6-3 with TRBJ2-7; D remains ambiguous. The length of the CDR3 is 15 residues. V shed 5 bases and J shed 1 base, with 15 bases lying between them. The germline V gene has CDR1 MNHEY and CDR2 SVGEGT. The CDR3 region is CASSTHEVDSYEQYF. The CDR3 nucleotides read TGTGCCAGCAGTACCCATGAGGTCGATTCCTACGAGCAGTACTTC.

The chain carries TRBV25-1 and TRBJ1-2, with D perhaps matching TRBD1 (5 bases). V lost 7 bases and J lost 8, with 11 bases in between. This CDR3 spans 11 amino acids. Germline V gene data show CDR1 as MGHDK and CDR2 as SYGVNS. The CDR3 DNA is TGTGCCAGCACGTCGGGGCACGGCTACACCTTC. This sequence encodes CASTSGHGYTF.

This clone was counted a single time. The V call is TRBV5-1, the J call TRBJ2-7; no definite D call. CDR1 SGHRS and CDR2 YFSETQ come from the germline V gene. CDR3 size: 11 residues. The V end was cut by 7 bases, the J end by 2 bases, with 7 bases between. Here the CDR3 reads CASASAYEQYF. Written as DNA, the CDR3 is TGCGCCAGCGCCTCCGCCTACGAGCAGTACTTC.

The rearrangement uses TRBV6-5 and TRBJ1-6; TRBD1 agrees at 7 bases. J was trimmed by 2 bases and V by 4 bases; bases with no gene match: 2. The CDR3 consists of 15 residues. The V gene's germline CDR1 is MNHEY and CDR2 SVGAGI. The CDR3 here is CASSWGQTYNSPLHF. Here the CDR3 DNA reads TGTGCCAGCAGTTGGGGACAGACCTATAATTCACCCCTCCACTTT.

The rearrangement uses TRBV18 and TRBJ2-7, with D tentatively TRBD1 (5 bases). V lost 5 bases and J lost 5, with 16 bases in between. CDR3 length: 14 amino acids. Per the germline V gene, CDR1 is KGHSH and CDR2 is LQKENI. CDR3 sequence reads: CASSNTEGAHEQYF. In nucleotides, the CDR3 is TGTGCCAGCTCAAACACCGAAGGGGCCCACGAGCAGTACTTC. The variable domain in full, completed from reference TRBV18 and TRBJ2-7, reads NAGVMQNPRHLVRRRGQEARLRCSPMKGHSHVYWYRQLPEEGLKFMVYLQKENIIDESGMPKERFSAEFPKEGPSILRIQQVVRGDSAAYFCASSNTEGAHEQYFGPGTRLTVT.

V is TRBV11-2 and J is TRBJ2-5, with a weak D call TRBD1 (6 bases). The germline V and J ends were trimmed by 1 base and 4 bases, with 16 bases remaining between them. Germline values: CDR1 SGHAT, CDR2 FQNNGV. The CDR3 totals 16 residues. CDR3 DNA: TGTGCCAGCAGCTTAGTAACCCGAACAGGGCCAGAGACCCAGTACTTC. Translation: CASSLVTRTGPETQYF. Complete variable domain (other parts from reference TRBV11-2 and TRBJ2-5): EAGVAQSPRYKIIEKRQSVAFWCNPISGHATLYWYQQILGQGPKLLIQFQNNGVVDDSQLPKDRFSAERLKGVDSTLKIQPAKLEDSAVYLCASSLVTRTGPETQYFGPGTRLLVL.

J is TRBJ2-7 and V is TRBV5-1; possibly TRBD2 for D (5 bases). This CDR3 region has 14 residues. The germline CDR1 and CDR2 sequences are SGHRS and YFSETQ. Trimming shortened V by 3 bases and J by 0 bases, and 10 bases separated the two germline ends. The CDR3 region has the DNA TGCGCCAGCAGCTCGACTGGGAGCTCCTACGAGCAGTACTTC. It encodes CASSSTGSSYEQYF.